Below are 30 T cell receptor beta chains sequenced from a single sample in a study of blood T cell repertoires in COVID-19. Sequencing used immunoSEQ multiplex PCR; TCRdb keeps in-frame clones, though not all of them. The sample consists of 100,000 to 150,000 clones, around 87% of them appearing once. The sample taken for sequencing was peripheral blood. These receptors all come from a woman between 55 and 75 years old with acute or convalescent COVID-19.

The chain has TRBV18 and TRBJ2-3; D possibly corresponds to TRBD2 (6 bases). V shed 3 bases and J shed 6 bases, with 16 bases lying between them. Germline CDR1 and CDR2: KGHSH and LQKENI. This CDR3 is built from 15 residues. The CDR3 DNA reads as TGTGCCAGCTCACCTCCGGGACTGACATTCGATACGCAGTATTTT. Its protein product is CASSPPGLTFDTQYF.

DNA for the CDR3: TGTGCCAGTAGGGGCAGGGATAGTACGAACACCATATATTTT. Amino acids: CASRGRDSTNTIYF. The chain couples TRBV19 to TRBJ1-3, with a weak D call TRBD1 (5 bases). This CDR3 is built from 14 residues. CDR1 is LNHDA, CDR2 SQIVND, per germline (reference sequence). V was pared by 6 bases and J by 7 bases, with 16 bases between.

This clone was counted a single time. The rearrangement links TRBV27 to TRBJ2-4, with 11 bases that match TRBD1. CDR1 and CDR2 from the germline V gene are MNHEY and SMNVEV (reference sequence). V dropped 8 bases and J dropped 0; count of bases not matched to a gene: 15. This CDR3 is 19 amino acids long. The CDR3 sequence is CASPRDRGRHLLAKNIQYF. In DNA, the CDR3 is TGTGCCAGCCCTCGGGACAGGGGGAGACACTTACTAGCCAAAAACATTCAGTACTTC.

V and J are TRBV19 and TRBJ2-1, with 10 bases lining up with TRBD2. V shed 2 bases, J shed 9 bases, and the junction held 7 bases outside the gene matches. The CDR3 is 15 residues long. Germline CDR1 and CDR2: LNHDA and SQIVND (reference sequence). The CDR3 DNA reads as TGTGCCAGTAGTATAAGGTCTAGCGGGAGTAGTGAGCAGTTCTTC. Its protein product is CASSIRSSGSSEQFF.

V gene TRBV5-8 combines with J gene TRBJ2-1, with D tentatively TRBD2 (6 bases). This CDR3 contains 15 residues. Trimming took off 4 bases at V and 3 bases at J, with 14 bases between the two ends. The V gene's germline CDR1 is SGHTS and CDR2 YDEGEE. The DNA for the CDR3 is TGTGCCAGCAGCCCGGGAGACGGCTACTACAATGAGCAGTTCTTC. Its protein is CASSPGDGYYNEQFF.

This chain uses TRBV27 with TRBJ1-5; TRBD1 matches 7 bases. Germline V CDR1 and CDR2: MNHEY, SMNVEV (reference sequence). There are 15 residues in the CDR3. V gave up 3 bases and J gave up 7 bases; unmatched junction bases: 9. The DNA for the CDR3 is TGTGCCAGCAGTTTGACACTCAGGGGGAAGCAGCCCCAGCATTTT. It is translated as CASSLTLRGKQPQHF.

The chain uses TRBV5-1 and TRBJ1-2, with 7 bases identical to TRBD1. V lost 0 bases, J lost 6 bases, and 2 bases stayed unmatched. From germline, CDR1 is SGHRS and CDR2 YFSETQ. The CDR3 is 13 residues long. The CDR3 spells CASSLDQGDGYTF. Written as DNA, the CDR3 is TGCGCCAGCAGCTTGGACCAGGGGGATGGCTACACCTTC.

The V gene is TRBV9, the J gene TRBJ2-6, with TRBD1 as a possible D gene (5 bases). V was pared by 0 bases and J by 0 bases, with 13 bases between. CDR3 length: 18 amino acids. The germline V gene encodes CDR1 SGDLS and CDR2 YYNGEE. CDR3 DNA: TGTGCCAGCAGCGTAGCTCCCAGGGATGTCTCTGGGGCCAACGTCCTGACTTTC. It codes for CASSVAPRDVSGANVLTF. Supplemented by reference TRBV9 and TRBJ2-6, the full variable domain reads DSGVTQTPKHLITATGQRVTLRCSPRSGDLSVYWYQQSLDQGLQFLIQYYNGEERAKGNILERFSAQQFPDLHSELNLSSLELGDSALYFCASSVAPRDVSGANVLTFGAGSRLTVL.

The chain joins TRBV6-1 to TRBJ2-1, with 15 bases matching TRBD2. The CDR3 contains 18 residues. Unmatched junction bases numbered 13, after V lost 2 bases and J lost 11 bases. Germline CDR1 is MNHNS and CDR2 is SASEGT. The CDR3 sequence: CASSERPNGGLAGGQQFF. The CDR3 nucleotides are TGTGCCAGCAGTGAACGACCAAACGGGGGACTAGCGGGAGGACAGCAGTTCTTC.

Only one count was recorded for this clone. V usage is TRBV6-5 and J usage is TRBJ2-1; no clear D. The germline CDR1 and CDR2 sequences are MNHEY and SVGAGI. The CDR3 length is 15 residues. Trimming cost V 5 bases and J 6 bases, with 17 bases left between them. CDR3 amino acids: CASSPQSFPGNEQFF. The CDR3 bases are TGTGCCAGCAGTCCTCAGTCTTTCCCGGGCAATGAGCAGTTCTTC.

The chain uses TRBV10-3 and TRBJ1-5; possible D gene TRBD1, 5 bases. CDR1 and CDR2 from the germline V gene are ENHRY and SYGVKD. This CDR3 comprises 13 residues. The germline V and J ends were trimmed by 6 bases and 7 bases, with 13 bases remaining between them. The CDR3 coding sequence is TGTGCCATCAGGGGGGAGGGTCGGCAGCCCCAGCATTTT. It specifies CAIRGEGRQPQHF.

This chain connects TRBV10-2 to TRBJ1-4; no firm D call. The germline V gene encodes CDR1 WSHSY and CDR2 SAAADI. This CDR3 has 12 amino acids. Trimming removed 7 bases at V and 7 bases at J, with 10 bases between. This CDR3 reads CASTETSEKLFF. In nucleotides, the CDR3 is TGCGCCAGCACCGAGACATCTGAAAAACTGTTTTTT.

The chain employs TRBV3-1 (or the pseudogene TRBV3-2) and TRBJ1-4, with 12 bases aligning to TRBD1. The ends lost 2 bases at V and 7 bases at J; junction bases unmatched: 8. This CDR3 has 17 amino acids. CDR1 and CDR2 from the germline V gene are LGHDT and YNNKEL (reference sequence). The CDR3 is CASSQRGQGALVEKLFF. CDR3 DNA: TGTGCCAGCAGCCAAAGGGGACAGGGGGCGTTGGTTGAAAAACTGTTTTTT.

The chain combines TRBV9 with TRBJ1-5; TRBD1 might be the D (5 bases). V lost 1 base and J 5 bases, leaving 10 bases between the germline ends. Germline V gene sequence: CDR1 SGDLS, CDR2 YYNGEE. The CDR3 runs 14 residues. The CDR3 loop reads CASSVRQTHQPQHF. In DNA, the CDR3 is TGTGCCAGCAGCGTAAGACAGACTCATCAGCCCCAGCATTTT. Variable domain in full (rest from reference TRBV9 and TRBJ1-5): DSGVTQTPKHLITATGQRVTLRCSPRSGDLSVYWYQQSLDQGLQFLIQYYNGEERAKGNILERFSAQQFPDLHSELNLSSLELGDSALYFCASSVRQTHQPQHFGDGTRLSIL.

This clone was detected only a few times. The chain employs TRBV1 and TRBJ2-5; the table's D call, TRBD2, was not checked against the DNA. TRBV1 is given as a pseudogene. The CDR3 is 14 amino acids. CDR3 DNA: TGCACCAGCAGCGCCGGGACTCCTAAAGAGACCCAGTACTTC. It translates to CTSSAGTPKETQYF.

This chain connects TRBV29-1 to TRBJ1-1; 8 bases are shared with TRBD1. CDR1 is SQVTM and CDR2 is ANQGSEA in the germline V gene. The CDR3 covers 13 residues. Trimming took 6 bases from V and 0 from J; bases not matched to a gene: 3. CDR3 DNA sequence: TGCAGCGTCCGGACAGGGCTGAACACTGAAGCTTTCTTT. The encoded protein is CSVRTGLNTEAFF.

V and J are TRBV3-1 (or the pseudogene TRBV3-2) and TRBJ1-3, with no clear D. The ends were cut back, 5 bases at V and 0 bases at J, with 11 bases in the middle. The CDR3 has 15 residues. CDR1 is LGHDT and CDR2 is YNNKEL in the germline V gene (reference sequence). The DNA for the CDR3 is TGTGCCAGCAGCACGGGAGGGAGCTCTGGAAACACCATATATTTT. Translated: CASSTGGSSGNTIYF.

This chain connects TRBV10-2 to TRBJ1-2; possible D gene TRBD1, 6 bases. Germline-derived CDR1 and CDR2 are WSHSY and SAAADI. The CDR3 sequence is 12 residues long. Trimming removed 6 bases from V and 2 bases from J, with 7 bases in between. As DNA, the CDR3 is TGCGCCAGCAGCAGGGGAAACTATGGCTACACCTTC. Encoded protein: CASSRGNYGYTF.

This chain joins TRBV3-1 (or the pseudogene TRBV3-2) and TRBJ1-1; no clear D. Trimming took 4 bases from V and 1 from J, leaving 10 bases between them. Looked up from germline, CDR1 is LGHDT and CDR2 is YNNKEL (reference sequence). The CDR3 extends over 14 amino acids. CDR3 sequence reads: CASSPDNWNTEAFF. Written as DNA, the CDR3 is TGTGCCAGCAGCCCCGACAACTGGAACACTGAAGCTTTCTTT.

The chain is built from TRBV3-1 (or the pseudogene TRBV3-2) and TRBJ2-1, with D unresolved. The CDR3 runs 16 residues. Per germline, CDR1 LGHDT and CDR2 YNNKEL (reference sequence). V lost 0 bases and J lost 5, with 14 bases in between. Written as DNA, the CDR3 is TGTGCCAGCAGCCAAGATGCGAGACTGGTCAACAATGAGCAGTTCTTC. Protein sequence: CASSQDARLVNNEQFF.

In its sample, this clone was seen a few times. This sequence joins TRBV18 and TRBJ1-1; 9 nucleotides line up with TRBD1. Germline V CDR1 and CDR2: KGHSH, LQKENI. With 3 bases clipped from V and 3 bases from J, the junction kept 8 bases outside the gene matches. The CDR3 is 16 amino acids. CDR3 nucleotides: TGTGCCAGCTCACCCCTCCCGTGGGACAGGGACACTGAAGCTTTCTTT. It yields the protein CASSPLPWDRDTEAFF.

The chain links TRBV6-5 to TRBJ1-1, with no clear D. Trimming removed 2 bases from V and 4 bases from J, with 17 bases in between. The CDR3 is 16 residues long. Germline CDR1 reads MNHEY; CDR2 reads SVGAGI. For the CDR3, the DNA is TGTGCCAGCAGTTACCGGCTAACTGGGCGGGGCACTGAAGCTTTCTTT. This codes for CASSYRLTGRGTEAFF.

The CDR3 reads CASSLSGTGATGELFF. For the CDR3, the DNA is TGTGCCAGCAGCTTATCAGGGACAGGGGCCACCGGGGAGCTGTTTTTT. The chain is built from TRBV7-8 and TRBJ2-2, with 10 bases that match TRBD1. The CDR3 consists of 16 residues. V was pared by 2 bases and J by 4 bases, with 4 bases of the junction left unmatched. Germline V gives CDR1 SGHVS, CDR2 FQNEAQ.

V is TRBV11-3 and J is TRBJ1-1; tentative D call: TRBD1 (5 bases). This CDR3 is 13 amino acids long. V was shortened by 7 bases and J by 4 bases, with 13 bases between the two germline ends. Germline CDR1 SGHNT, CDR2 YENEEA. CDR3 DNA sequence: TGTGCCAGCACCACTGCCCAGGGCACTGAAGCTTTCTTT. This codes for CASTTAQGTEAFF.

V is TRBV6-5 and J is TRBJ2-1, with TRBD2 identical over 7 bases. The V gene end was trimmed by 7 bases and the J gene end by 4 bases; junction bases not matched to a gene: 10. The CDR3 consists of 15 residues. The V gene's germline CDR1 is MNHEY and CDR2 SVGAGI. The CDR3 nucleotides read TGTGCCAGCAACCTCCTAGCGGATGCTTACAATGAGCAGTTCTTC. It codes for CASNLLADAYNEQFF.

The genes are TRBV28 and TRBJ1-4, with a possible D match to TRBD1 (6 bases). The CDR3 totals 13 residues. Germline V CDR1 and CDR2: MDHEN, SYDVKM. Deletions cut 6 bases from V and 15 bases from J, with 20 bases between. The CDR3, as DNA: TGTGCCAGCAGCAACAAAGGGACACACGGGATGTTTTTT. This gives the protein CASSNKGTHGMFF.

The chain joins TRBV30 to TRBJ1-6, with 7 bases that match TRBD1. V shed 8 bases, J shed 7 bases, and the junction held 11 bases outside the gene matches. This CDR3 contains 14 residues. CDR1 is GTSNPN and CDR2 is SVGIG in the germline V gene (reference sequence). CDR3 nucleotide sequence: TGTGCCGGACGGATGCGACAGGGAAATTCACCCCTCCACTTT. This gives the protein CAGRMRQGNSPLHF.

The rearrangement joins TRBV7-2 to TRBJ1-5; D call uncertain. Germline CDR1 is SGHTA and CDR2 is FQGNSA. CDR3 size: 16 residues. Trimming left V 1 base short and J 5 bases short, with 15 bases between. The chain's CDR3 is CASSLGAGRLYQPQHF. In DNA form, the CDR3 reads TGTGCCAGCAGCTTAGGGGCGGGCCGCTTATATCAGCCCCAGCATTTT.

This clone was counted between two and nine times. The chain has TRBV30 and TRBJ1-1; tentatively, D is TRBD1 (6 bases). Germline lookup yields CDR1 GTSNPN and CDR2 SVGIG (reference sequence). The CDR3 length is 13 residues. The V gene lost 7 bases and the J gene lost 7 bases, with 19 bases spanning the gap. DNA of the CDR3: TGTGCCTACCAAGGACAGTTCAGAGGTGAAGCTTTCTTT. This gives the protein CAYQGQFRGEAFF.

This clone has just one count. The chain is built from TRBV28 and TRBJ1-1; a possible D gene is TRBD1 (6 bases). V lost 3 bases to trimming and J lost 5 bases, with 10 bases between them. From germline, CDR1 is MDHEN and CDR2 SYDVKM. This CDR3 spans 13 amino acids. CDR3 residues: CASSLTGSTEAFF. In nucleotides, the CDR3 is TGTGCCAGCAGTTTGACAGGATCGACTGAAGCTTTCTTT. Full variable domain (outside the CDR3, taken from reference TRBV28 and TRBJ1-1): DVKVTQSSRYLVKRTGEKVFLECVQDMDHENMFWYRQDPGLGLRLIYFSYDVKMKEKGDIPEGYSVSREKKERFSLILESASTNQTSMYLCASSLTGSTEAFFGQGTRLTVV.